Below are 22 T cell receptor beta chains sequenced from a single sample in a study of T cells after yellow fever vaccination. In TCRdb, the 5' RACE reads were re-called with MiXCR into one record per CDR3 protein. The sample includes nearly 550,000 distinct CDR3 sequences, 15% to 20% of them seen just once. The sequences come from PBMCs, collected 15 days after the yellow fever booster vaccination. The receptors stem from a man aged 30-40 years who received the YFV17D yellow fever vaccine.

V and J are TRBV9 and TRBJ2-3; TRBD2 matches at 11 bases. Germline values: CDR1 SGDLS, CDR2 YYNGEE. This CDR3 is built from 17 residues. V shed 6 bases, J shed 2 bases, and the junction held 11 bases outside the gene matches. The chain's CDR3 is CASTRRLAGGPTDTQYF. The CDR3 DNA reads TGTGCCAGCACCCGTCGGCTAGCGGGAGGCCCCACAGATACGCAGTATTTT.

This clonotype was observed a few times. The genes are TRBV7-2 and TRBJ2-2; D ambiguous. V lost 1 base to trimming and J lost 7 bases, with 10 bases between them. Germline V gene data show CDR1 as SGHTA and CDR2 as FQGNSA. The CDR3 length is 14 residues. CDR3 nucleotide sequence: TGTGCCAGCAGCTTAGTACCAGGAGACGGGGAGCTGTTTTTT. Amino acid sequence: CASSLVPGDGELFF.

The genes are TRBV4-3 and TRBJ2-7; TRBD2 matches at 10 bases. V lost 2 bases and J lost 6; bases outside the gene matches: 4. The germline V gene encodes CDR1 LGHNA and CDR2 YSLEER. CDR3 length: 14 amino acids. The CDR3 sequence: CASSQTSGIVEQYF. In nucleotides, the CDR3 is TGCGCCAGCAGCCAAACTAGCGGGATTGTCGAGCAGTACTTC.

A few counts support this clonotype. The chain recombines TRBV7-9 with TRBJ2-1; TRBD1 matches at 7 bases. J gave up 5 bases and V 7 bases, and 8 bases lay outside the gene matches. The CDR3 is 14 amino acids. CDR1 is SEHNR, CDR2 FQNEAQ, per germline (reference sequence). CDR3 DNA sequence: TGTGCCAGCAAGCCCGGGACAGCCAACAATGAGCAGTTCTTC. It yields the protein CASKPGTANNEQFF.

J is TRBJ2-1 and V is TRBV29-1; possibly TRBD1 or TRBD2 for D (6 bases each). This CDR3 is 17 amino acids long. The germline gives CDR1 SQVTM, CDR2 ANQGSEA. The V gene lost 3 bases and the J gene lost 9 bases, with 27 bases spanning the gap. The CDR3 DNA sequence: TGCAGCGTTGACCCTGCCGGGGGCGCGGCACATAGGGGTGAGCAGTTCTTC. Translation gives CSVDPAGGAAHRGEQFF.

This clonotype was counted only a few times. The chain has TRBV24-1 and TRBJ2-5; no clear D gene. V gave up 3 bases and J gave up 4 bases, with 11 bases separating them. Germline values: CDR1 KGHDR, CDR2 SFDVKD. The CDR3 sequence is 14 residues long. CDR3 protein: CATSDPSPPETQYF. DNA of the CDR3: TGTGCCACCAGTGATCCTAGTCCTCCAGAGACCCAGTACTTC.

To note about this clonotype: The CDR3 carries no conserved terminal phenylalanine or tryptophan, so it likely arises from a read error. The DNA is left out, because the CDR3 cannot be placed on it with certainty; the CDR3 is given as TCRdb lists it. The chain has TRBV7-2 and TRBJ2-7; TRBD1, the table's D call, was not compared with the DNA. 12 amino acids form the CDR3, both terminal residues included. In germline, CDR1 is SGHTA, CDR2 FQGNSA. CDR3 in amino acids: CASSLGRTGWVS.

The chain couples TRBV10-3 to TRBJ2-7, with D unresolved. V was cut by 8 bases and J by 5 bases, with 13 bases left in between. Germline loops: CDR1 ENHRY, CDR2 SYGVKD. This CDR3 region has 12 residues. In nucleotides, the CDR3 is TGTGCCATCGGTCCTGCCTCAGACGAGCAGTACTTC. Amino acid sequence: CAIGPASDEQYF.

CDR3 in DNA: TGTGCCAGCAGCTTGGGTGGTGACAGAACCTACGAGCAGTACTTC. It codes for CASSLGGDRTYEQYF. The chain joins TRBV5-5 to TRBJ2-7; a weak D match, TRBD1 (5 bases). The V end was cut by 0 bases, the J end by 2 bases, with 12 bases between. Germline V gene data show CDR1 as SGHKS and CDR2 as YYEKEE (reference sequence). The CDR3 consists of 15 residues. The full variable domain, with the rest looked up from reference TRBV5-5 and TRBJ2-7, is DAGVTQSPTHLIKTRGQQVTLRCSPISGHKSVSWYQQVLGQGPQFIFQYYEKEERGRGNFPDRFSARQFPNYSSELNVNALLLGDSALYLCASSLGGDRTYEQYFGPGTRLTVT.

The table lists this clonotype with a few counts. The V gene is TRBV5-4, the J gene TRBJ2-7; TRBD2 aligns across 8 bases. CDR3 size: 13 residues. V trimming: 4 bases; J trimming: 6 bases; junction bases outside the gene matches: 6. CDR1 and CDR2 (germline): SGHNT, YYREEE (reference sequence). CDR3 DNA: TGTGCCAGCAGCCGGGAGGGCCCATTCGAGCAGTACTTC. Translated, it gives CASSREGPFEQYF.

The V and J genes are TRBV12-3 or TRBV12-4 and TRBJ1-5, with 8 nucleotides matching TRBD1. The V segment lost 7 bases and the J segment 0 bases; nucleotides outside the gene matches: 11. This CDR3 is built from 17 residues. Here the CDR3 reads CASISGTGLVSNQPQHF. CDR3 nucleotide sequence: TGTGCCAGCATCTCCGGGACAGGTCTCGTTAGCAATCAGCCCCAGCATTTT.

Only a few counts were recorded for this clonotype. V is TRBV6-2 or TRBV6-3 and J is TRBJ2-2; possible D gene TRBD1, 5 bases. CDR3 length: 13 residues. V was trimmed by 6 bases and J by 6 bases, leaving 11 bases between them. CDR1 is MNHEY, CDR2 SVGEGT, per germline. The CDR3 nucleotides read TGTGCCAGCAGAGACCAGGGTTCCGGGGAGCTGTTTTTT. Amino acid sequence: CASRDQGSGELFF.

The rearrangement uses TRBV28 and TRBJ1-2; maybe TRBD1 (6 bases). Germline values: CDR1 MDHEN, CDR2 SYDVKM. Trimming removed 11 bases from V and 4 bases from J, with 17 bases in between. CDR3 size: 13 residues. CDR3 DNA: TGTGCCGTTCTGCAGGACAGCTCCTATGGCTACACCTTC. Residues: CAVLQDSSYGYTF.

This clonotype was observed a handful of times. The V and J genes are TRBV30 and TRBJ2-2; D might be TRBD2 (6 bases). This CDR3 is 14 amino acids long. V lost 5 bases, J lost 6 bases, and 16 bases lay in between. Germline-derived CDR1 and CDR2 are GTSNPN and SVGIG (reference sequence). CDR3 residues: CAWDRDSSPGELFF. As DNA, the CDR3 is TGTGCCTGGGACCGGGACTCTAGTCCCGGGGAGCTGTTTTTT.

This chain connects TRBV10-3 to TRBJ2-1, with TRBD2 as a possible D gene (5 bases). The CDR3 covers 15 residues. CDR1 and CDR2 (germline): ENHRY, SYGVKD. V lost 11 bases and J lost 0, with 17 bases in between. The CDR3 is CASEPDWGSYNEQFF. In nucleotides, the CDR3 is TGTGCCTCCGAACCGGACTGGGGCTCCTACAATGAGCAGTTCTTC.

The chain uses TRBV5-1 and TRBJ2-1, with a weak D call TRBD1 (9 bases). This CDR3 has 15 residues. Trimming left V 3 bases short and J 7 bases short, with 17 bases between. Germline loops: CDR1 SGHRS, CDR2 YFSETQ. The CDR3 loop is CASSSGGTGLNEQFF. In DNA form, the CDR3 reads TGCGCCAGCAGCTCGGGGGGGACAGGGCTGAATGAGCAGTTCTTC.

V and J are TRBV20-1 and TRBJ2-1; TRBD2 matches 8 bases. The junction had 5 bases not matched to a gene; V was cut back by 5 bases and J by 5 bases. This CDR3 is 13 amino acids long. CDR1 DFQATT and CDR2 SNEGSKA come from the germline V gene (reference sequence). This CDR3 reads CSAGTSGHNEQFF. CDR3 nucleotides: TGCAGTGCTGGGACTAGTGGCCACAATGAGCAGTTCTTC.

This clonotype has only a few counts. The chain employs TRBV7-7 and TRBJ1-4, with D possibly being TRBD1 (5 bases). Trimming left V 5 bases short and J 10 bases short, with 20 bases between. The CDR3 is made up of 15 amino acids. Germline-derived CDR1 and CDR2 are SSHAT and FNYEAQ (reference sequence). The CDR3 DNA is TGTGCCAGCAGCGATGGACGGGCAGGGCGGGGAAAACTGTTTTTT. Protein sequence: CASSDGRAGRGKLFF.

CDR3 sequence: CASASEGNFEEQYF. The DNA for the CDR3 is TGCGCCAGCGCAAGCGAGGGGAACTTTGAAGAGCAGTACTTC. The J gene is TRBJ2-7, the V gene TRBV5-1; D is tentatively TRBD1 or TRBD2 (5 bases each). CDR1 and CDR2 (germline): SGHRS, YFSETQ. The V end was cut by 7 bases, the J end by 7 bases, with 21 bases between. The CDR3 spans 14 residues. Full variable domain (missing parts from reference TRBV5-1 and TRBJ2-7): KAGVTQTPRYLIKTRGQQVTLSCSPISGHRSVSWYQQTPGQGLQFLFEYFSETQRNKGNFPGRFSGRQFSNSRSEMNVSTLELGDSALYLCASASEGNFEEQYFGPGTRLTVT.

This clonotype was counted at least ten times. This chain uses TRBV24-1 with TRBJ2-1; D possibly corresponds to TRBD2 (5 bases). CDR3 length: 13 amino acids. Trimming took off 3 bases at V and 11 bases at J, with 13 bases between the two ends. Germline CDR1 reads KGHDR; CDR2 reads SFDVKD. The CDR3 region has the DNA TGTGCCACCAGTGATCGGGCGGGTGGTCAGCAGTTCTTC. It is translated as CATSDRAGGQQFF.

The V gene is TRBV11-2, the J gene TRBJ1-1, with a weak D call TRBD1 (6 bases). Deletions cut 10 bases from V and 11 bases from J, with 17 bases between. Looked up from germline, CDR1 is SGHAT and CDR2 is FQNNGV. The CDR3 runs 11 residues. CDR3 in DNA: TGTGCCACCGGTCGGGGGACAAGGGCTTTCTTT. Translated, it gives CATGRGTRAFF.

This clonotype was found a few times. The CDR3 reads CSVDTDSSSYNEQFF. CDR3 DNA sequence: TGCAGCGTTGACACGGACAGTAGCTCCTACAATGAGCAGTTCTTC. V gene TRBV29-1 combines with J gene TRBJ2-1; perhaps TRBD1 as D (6 bases). Trimming took off 3 bases at V and 0 bases at J, with 12 bases between the two ends. CDR1 is SQVTM, CDR2 ANQGSEA, per germline. This CDR3 comprises 15 residues.